This T cell receptor (beta chain) is drawn from a study of cytomegalovirus exposure and HLA in healthy donors. Points from the study as a whole: It was confirmed in vitro that three of the CMV-associated chains were specific for CMV antigens. Cytomegalovirus-associated status was assigned to fewer than 200 TCR beta chains.

Germline loops: CDR1 LNHDA, CDR2 SQIVND (reference sequence). This CDR3 is 13 amino acids long. V was shortened by 6 bases and J by 3 bases, with 9 bases between the two germline ends. This table comes from immunoSEQ multiplex PCR, and its TCRdb copy is limited to in-frame clones, with some not included. This table holds hundreds of thousands of clones, about nine tenths found once. A note on this clone: Its specificity is unknown.

The material sequenced was PBMCs. This receptor was obtained from a woman aged 30 to 39 in good health and CMV-seronegative. The chain has TRBV19 and TRBJ2-1; D is uncertain. CDR3 sequence reads: CASRQDGYNEQFF. CDR3 DNA: TGTGCCAGTAGACAAGACGGCTACAATGAGCAGTTCTTC. Looking up the rest from reference TRBV19 and TRBJ2-1 gives the full variable domain: DGGITQSPKYLFRKEGQNVTLSCEQNLNHDAMYWYRQDPGQGLRLIYYSQIVNDFQKGDIAEGYSVSREKKESFPLTVTSAQKNPTAFYLCASRQDGYNEQFFGPGTRLTVL.